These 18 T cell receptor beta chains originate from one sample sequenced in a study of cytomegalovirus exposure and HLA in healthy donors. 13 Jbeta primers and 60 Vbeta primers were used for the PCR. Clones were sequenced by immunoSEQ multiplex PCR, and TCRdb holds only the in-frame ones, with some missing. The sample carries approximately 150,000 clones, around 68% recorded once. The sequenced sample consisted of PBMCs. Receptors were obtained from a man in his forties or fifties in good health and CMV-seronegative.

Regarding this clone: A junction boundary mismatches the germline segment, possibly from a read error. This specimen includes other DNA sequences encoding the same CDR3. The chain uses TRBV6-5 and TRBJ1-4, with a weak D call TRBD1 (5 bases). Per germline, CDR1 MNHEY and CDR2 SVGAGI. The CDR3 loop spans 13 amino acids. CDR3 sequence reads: CASSSRQNEKLFF. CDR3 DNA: TGTGCCAGTAGTTCCAGACAGAATGAAAAACTGTTTTTT.

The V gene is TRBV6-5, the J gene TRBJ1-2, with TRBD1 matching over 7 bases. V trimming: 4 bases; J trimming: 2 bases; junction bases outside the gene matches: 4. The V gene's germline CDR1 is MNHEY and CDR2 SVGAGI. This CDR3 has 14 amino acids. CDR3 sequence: CASSWGQPNYGYTF. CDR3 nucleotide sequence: TGTGCCAGCAGTTGGGGACAGCCCAACTATGGCTACACCTTC.

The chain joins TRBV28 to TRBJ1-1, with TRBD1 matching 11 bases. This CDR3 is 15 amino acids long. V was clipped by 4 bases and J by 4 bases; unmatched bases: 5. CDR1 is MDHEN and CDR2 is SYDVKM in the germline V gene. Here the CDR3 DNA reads TGTGCCAGCAGTTCCCCAGGGACAGGGGGCACTGAAGCTTTCTTT. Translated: CASSSPGTGGTEAFF.

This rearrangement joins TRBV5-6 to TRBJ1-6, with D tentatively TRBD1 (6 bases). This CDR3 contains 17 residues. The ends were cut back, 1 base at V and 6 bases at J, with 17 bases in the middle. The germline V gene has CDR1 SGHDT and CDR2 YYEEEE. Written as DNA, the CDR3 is TGTGCCAGCAGCTTGCTGGGCGGACAGAGGTTTAATTCACCCCTCCACTTT. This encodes CASSLLGGQRFNSPLHF.

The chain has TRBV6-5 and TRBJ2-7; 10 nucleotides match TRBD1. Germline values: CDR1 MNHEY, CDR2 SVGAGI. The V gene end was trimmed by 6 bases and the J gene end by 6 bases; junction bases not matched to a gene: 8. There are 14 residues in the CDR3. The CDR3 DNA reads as TGTGCCAGCAGCAGACAGGGGGCAGTTTTCGAGCAGTACTTC. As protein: CASSRQGAVFEQYF.

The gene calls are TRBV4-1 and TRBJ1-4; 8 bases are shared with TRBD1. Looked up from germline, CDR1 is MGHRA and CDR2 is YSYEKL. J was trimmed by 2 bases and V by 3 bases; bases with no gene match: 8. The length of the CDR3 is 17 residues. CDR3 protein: CASSQDRERITNEKLFF. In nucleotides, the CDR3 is TGCGCCAGCAGCCAGGACAGGGAAAGGATCACTAATGAAAAACTGTTTTTT.

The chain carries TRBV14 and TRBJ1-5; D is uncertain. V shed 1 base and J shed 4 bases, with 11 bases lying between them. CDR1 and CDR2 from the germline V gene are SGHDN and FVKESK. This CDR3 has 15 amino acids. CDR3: CASSQGGPGNQPQHF. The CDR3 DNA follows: TGTGCCAGCAGCCAAGGCGGGCCGGGGAATCAGCCCCAGCATTTT.

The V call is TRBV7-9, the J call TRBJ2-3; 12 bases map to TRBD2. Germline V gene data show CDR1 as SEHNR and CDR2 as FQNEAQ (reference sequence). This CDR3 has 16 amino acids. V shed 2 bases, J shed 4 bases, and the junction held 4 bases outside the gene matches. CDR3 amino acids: CASSLLAGGAPDTQYF. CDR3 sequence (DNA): TGTGCCAGCAGCTTACTAGCGGGGGGGGCCCCAGATACGCAGTATTTT.

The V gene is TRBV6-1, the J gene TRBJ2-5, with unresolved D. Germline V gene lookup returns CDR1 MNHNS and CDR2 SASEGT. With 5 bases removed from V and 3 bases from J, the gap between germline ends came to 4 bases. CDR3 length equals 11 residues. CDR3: CASSPKETQYF. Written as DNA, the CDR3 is TGTGCCAGCAGTCCTAAAGAGACCCAGTACTTC.

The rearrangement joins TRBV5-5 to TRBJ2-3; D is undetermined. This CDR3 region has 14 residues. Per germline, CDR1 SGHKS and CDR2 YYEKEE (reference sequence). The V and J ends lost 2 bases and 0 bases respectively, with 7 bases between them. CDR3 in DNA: TGTGCCAGCAGCTTAGGAGCTAGCACAGATACGCAGTATTTT. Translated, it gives CASSLGASTDTQYF.

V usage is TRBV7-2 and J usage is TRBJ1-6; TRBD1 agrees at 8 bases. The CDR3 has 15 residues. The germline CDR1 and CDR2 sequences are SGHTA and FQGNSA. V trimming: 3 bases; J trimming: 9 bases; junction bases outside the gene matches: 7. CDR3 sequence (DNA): TGTGCCAGCAGCTTTACAGGGGGTACAATTTCACCCCTCCACTTT. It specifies CASSFTGGTISPLHF.

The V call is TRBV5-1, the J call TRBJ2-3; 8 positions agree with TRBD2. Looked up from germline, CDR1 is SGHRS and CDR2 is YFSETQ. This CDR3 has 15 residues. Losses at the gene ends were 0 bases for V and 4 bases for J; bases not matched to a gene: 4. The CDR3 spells CASSLGGTSPDTQYF. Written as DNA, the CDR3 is TGCGCCAGCAGCTTGGGGGGGACTAGTCCAGATACGCAGTATTTT.

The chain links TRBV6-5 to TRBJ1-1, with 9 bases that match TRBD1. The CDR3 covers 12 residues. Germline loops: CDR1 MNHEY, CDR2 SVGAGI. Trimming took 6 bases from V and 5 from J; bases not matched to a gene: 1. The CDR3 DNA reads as TGTGCCAGCAGACAGGGGGCGACTGAAGCTTTCTTT. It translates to CASRQGATEAFF.

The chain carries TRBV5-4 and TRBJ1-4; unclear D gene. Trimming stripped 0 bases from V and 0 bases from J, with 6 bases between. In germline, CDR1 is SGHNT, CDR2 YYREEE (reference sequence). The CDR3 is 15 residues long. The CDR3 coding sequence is TGTGCCAGCAGCTTGGGACAAGCAACTAATGAAAAACTGTTTTTT. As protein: CASSLGQATNEKLFF.

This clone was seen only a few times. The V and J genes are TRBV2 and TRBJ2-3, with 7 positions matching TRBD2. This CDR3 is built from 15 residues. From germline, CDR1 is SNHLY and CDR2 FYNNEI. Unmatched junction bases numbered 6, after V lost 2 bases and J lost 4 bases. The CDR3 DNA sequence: TGTGCCAGCAGTGAAAGGTGGGGGGGGGCAGATACGCAGTATTTT. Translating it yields CASSERWGGADTQYF. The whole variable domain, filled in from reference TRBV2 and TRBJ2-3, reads EPEVTQTPSHQVTQMGQEVILRCVPISNHLYFYWYRQILGQKVEFLVSFYNNEISEKSEIFDDQFSVERPDGSNFTLKIRSTKLEDSAMYFCASSERWGGADTQYFGPGTRLTVL.

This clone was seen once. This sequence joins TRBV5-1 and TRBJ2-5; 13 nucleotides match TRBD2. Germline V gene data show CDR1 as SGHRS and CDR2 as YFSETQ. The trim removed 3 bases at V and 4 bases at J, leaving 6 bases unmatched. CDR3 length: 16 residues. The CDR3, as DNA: TGCGCCAGCAGCTCTGGGACTAGCGGGGTGAGAGAGACCCAGTACTTC. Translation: CASSSGTSGVRETQYF.

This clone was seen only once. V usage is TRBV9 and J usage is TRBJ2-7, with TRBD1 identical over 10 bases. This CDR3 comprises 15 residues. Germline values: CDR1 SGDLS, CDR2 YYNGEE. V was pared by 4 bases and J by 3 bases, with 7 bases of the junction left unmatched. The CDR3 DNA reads TGTGCCAGCAGCACACCGGGACAGGGGTTCTACGAGCAGTACTTC. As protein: CASSTPGQGFYEQYF. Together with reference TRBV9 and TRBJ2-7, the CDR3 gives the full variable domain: DSGVTQTPKHLITATGQRVTLRCSPRSGDLSVYWYQQSLDQGLQFLIQYYNGEERAKGNILERFSAQQFPDLHSELNLSSLELGDSALYFCASSTPGQGFYEQYFGPGTRLTVT.

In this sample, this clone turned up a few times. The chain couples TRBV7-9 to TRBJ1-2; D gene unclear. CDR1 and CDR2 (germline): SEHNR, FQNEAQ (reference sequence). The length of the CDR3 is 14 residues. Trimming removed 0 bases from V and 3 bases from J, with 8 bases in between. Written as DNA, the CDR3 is TGTGCCAGCAGCTTAGCGGGCTTCCACTATGGCTACACCTTC. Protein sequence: CASSLAGFHYGYTF. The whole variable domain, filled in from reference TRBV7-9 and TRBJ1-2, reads DTGVSQNPRHKITKRGQNVTFRCDPISEHNRLYWYRQTLGQGPEFLTYFQNEAQLEKSRLLSDRFSAERPKGSFSTLEIQRTEQGDSAMYLCASSLAGFHYGYTFGSGTRLTVV.